Each of the 32 T cell receptor beta chains below was sequenced from the same sample in a study of T cells in Graves' hyperthyroidism and ophthalmopathy. The source material, RNA transcripts, was used to amplify TCR beta CDR3 regions. When the TCR CDR3 underwent first-round RT-PCR, the HTBI primer set was used. TCRdb reanalysed the multiplex PCR reads using MiXCR and keeps one entry per CDR3 protein. The table records over 250,000 distinct CDR3 sequences, under 30% of them present only once. Sequenced material: blood. All receptors come from a middle-aged man with Graves' hyperthyroidism that later progressed to Graves' ophthalmopathy.

The table lists this clonotype with many counts. V is TRBV20-1 and J is TRBJ2-7; D is perhaps TRBD1 (6 bases). Germline CDR1 is DFQATT and CDR2 is SNEGSKA (reference sequence). V shed 4 bases and J shed 0 bases, with 7 bases lying between them. This CDR3 contains 12 residues. The CDR3 protein is CSANRDSYEQYF. DNA for the CDR3: TGCAGTGCTAACAGGGACTCCTACGAGCAGTACTTC.

This clonotype has a count of ten or more. This chain connects TRBV12-3 or TRBV12-4 to TRBJ1-1; possible D gene TRBD1, 6 bases. The CDR3 runs 14 residues. Trimming pared 4 bases from V and 6 bases from J, leaving 15 bases between. This CDR3 is CASSSSSGAAEAFF. CDR3 bases: TGTGCCAGCAGTTCGTCATCGGGGGCGGCTGAAGCTTTCTTT.

This chain uses TRBV6-5 with TRBJ1-6; D is undetermined. Trimming cost V 4 bases and J 8 bases, with 9 bases left between them. Germline assignment: CDR1 MNHEY and CDR2 SVGAGI. The CDR3 is 13 residues long. The CDR3 region has the DNA TGTGCCAGCAGTTTTTCCAGACATTCACCCCTCCACTTT. The encoded protein is CASSFSRHSPLHF.

This clonotype was counted ten times or more. The rearrangement uses TRBV11-2 and TRBJ1-1; no reliable D call. The CDR3 extends over 14 amino acids. CDR1 is SGHAT and CDR2 is FQNNGV in the germline V gene. The V and J ends lost 5 bases and 7 bases respectively, with 17 bases between them. CDR3 DNA: TGTGCCAGCAGCCCGTTGGCGGCACAGAGTGAAGCTTTCTTT. Translating it yields CASSPLAAQSEAFF.

This clonotype was recorded many times. The CDR3: CASSLAQKNIQYF. CDR3 bases: TGCGCCAGCAGCTTGGCCCAAAAAAACATTCAGTACTTC. The chain joins TRBV5-1 to TRBJ2-4; no firm D call. The germline V gene encodes CDR1 SGHRS and CDR2 YFSETQ. The length of the CDR3 is 13 residues. Between the trimmed V and J ends, which lost 0 bases and 4 bases, there was a span of 5 bases.

This clonotype was recorded at least ten times. V usage is TRBV7-2 and J usage is TRBJ2-7, with D unresolved. This CDR3 contains 14 residues. CDR1 and CDR2 (germline): SGHTA, FQGNSA. V dropped 2 bases and J dropped 3 bases, with 11 bases sitting between them. In DNA, the CDR3 is TGTGCCAGCAGCTTAATTAGAAACAACTACGAGCAGTACTTC. Protein: CASSLIRNNYEQYF.

This clonotype was observed many times. This sequence joins TRBV30 and TRBJ2-5, with D unresolved. The V end lost 1 base, the J end lost 0 bases, and 0 bases lay between the germline ends. From germline, CDR1 is GTSNPN and CDR2 SVGIG (reference sequence). The CDR3 length is 11 residues. The CDR3 spells CAWSDQETQYF. CDR3 in DNA: TGTGCCTGGAGTGACCAAGAGACCCAGTACTTC.

This clonotype has a count of ten or more. CDR3: CSGTGQDNEQFF. CDR3 in DNA: TGCAGTGGCACGGGACAGGACAATGAGCAGTTCTTC. V and J are TRBV20-1 and TRBJ2-1; TRBD1 aligns across 8 bases. There are 12 residues in the CDR3. Germline CDR1 and CDR2: DFQATT and SNEGSKA (reference sequence). V gave up 7 bases and J gave up 5 bases; unmatched junction bases: 4.

Ten or more counts support this clonotype. The rearrangement links TRBV30 to TRBJ1-5; D is unresolved. The CDR3 covers 13 residues. Trimming left V 2 bases short and J 2 bases short, with 7 bases between. Germline V lookup: CDR1 GTSNPN, CDR2 SVGIG (reference sequence). DNA of the CDR3: TGTGCCTGGAGTAGAACAGGCAATCAGCCCCAGCATTTT. This gives the protein CAWSRTGNQPQHF.

This sequence joins TRBV11-2 and TRBJ2-5, with TRBD2 identical over 8 bases. J was trimmed by 6 bases and V by 5 bases; bases with no gene match: 14. The CDR3 totals 16 residues. CDR1 and CDR2 from the germline V gene are SGHAT and FQNNGV. CDR3 in DNA: TGTGCCAGCAGCCCCAGGACGGGGGGGATAGTGAAGACCCAGTACTTC. Translation gives CASSPRTGGIVKTQYF.

This clonotype was found many times. CDR3 residues: CASSQYATGHPYF. Here the CDR3 DNA reads TGTGCCAGCAGCCAATACGCGACCGGCCATCCGTACTTC. This sequence joins TRBV14 and TRBJ2-7; no definite D call. Germline V gives CDR1 SGHDN, CDR2 FVKESK. V lost 2 bases and J 12 bases, leaving 17 bases between the germline ends. The CDR3 consists of 13 residues.

The CDR3 DNA sequence: TGTGCCAGCAGTTTGCACTCTGGAAACACCATATATTTT. Protein: CASSLHSGNTIYF. This chain links TRBV25-1 with TRBJ1-3; D is unclear. This CDR3 has 13 residues. Germline lookup yields CDR1 MGHDK and CDR2 SYGVNS. V lost 5 bases and J lost 0, with 5 bases in between.

This clonotype was picked up many times. The chain links TRBV20-1 to TRBJ2-5, with D possibly matching TRBD1 (6 bases). The CDR3 is made up of 14 amino acids. The V and J ends lost 5 bases and 2 bases respectively, with 15 bases between them. The germline V gene has CDR1 DFQATT and CDR2 SNEGSKA (reference sequence). The CDR3 sequence: CSAPGANRQETQYF. As DNA, the CDR3 is TGCAGTGCTCCAGGGGCGAATAGACAAGAGACCCAGTACTTC.

This clonotype was found many times. The chain has TRBV24-1 and TRBJ1-5; no clear D gene. The germline gives CDR1 KGHDR, CDR2 SFDVKD. There are 17 residues in the CDR3. V lost 3 bases and J lost 0, with 14 bases in between. The DNA of the CDR3 is TGTGCCACCAGTGATGGCGCTCAGGATAATAGCAATCAGCCCCAGCATTTT. This translates into CATSDGAQDNSNQPQHF.

This clonotype was picked up many times. The chain uses TRBV12-3 or TRBV12-4 and TRBJ2-7, with TRBD2 matching over 10 bases. CDR3 length equals 15 residues. With V trimmed by 2 bases and J by 3 bases, 4 bases remained unmatched. Here the CDR3 reads CASSLFSSGSYEQYF. DNA for the CDR3: TGTGCCAGCAGTTTATTTTCTAGCGGGAGCTACGAGCAGTACTTC.

This clonotype has a count of ten or more. This sequence joins TRBV2 and TRBJ1-1; D is perhaps TRBD1 (5 bases). The CDR3 runs to 16 residues. Trimming took 2 bases from V and 1 from J, leaving 14 bases between them. Germline CDR1 is SNHLY and CDR2 is FYNNEI. The DNA of the CDR3 is TGTGCCAGCAGTGAACTCGGGGCGAGGGGGAACACTGAAGCTTTCTTT. Its translation is CASSELGARGNTEAFF.

The chain has TRBV25-1 and TRBJ2-7; maybe TRBD1 (6 bases). The CDR3 has 16 residues. CDR1 is MGHDK and CDR2 is SYGVNS in the germline V gene. V dropped 6 bases and J dropped 0 bases, with 18 bases sitting between them. DNA for the CDR3: TGTGCCAGCAGAAGCTTCCGGGACATAGACTCCTACGAGCAGTACTTC. As protein: CASRSFRDIDSYEQYF.

The sample holds many counts of this clonotype. The gene calls are TRBV6-1 and TRBJ2-7; D may correspond to TRBD1 or TRBD2 (5 bases each). Germline CDR1 reads MNHNS; CDR2 reads SASEGT. The CDR3 consists of 15 residues. V was cut by 4 bases and J by 0 bases, with 13 bases left in between. CDR3 DNA: TGTGCCAGCAGTGCGAACTGGGACGTCTCCTACGAGCAGTACTTC. It yields the protein CASSANWDVSYEQYF.

This chain connects TRBV6-5 to TRBJ1-1; no clear D. Germline CDR1 and CDR2: MNHEY and SVGAGI. The CDR3 totals 16 residues. Trimming took off 0 bases at V and 4 bases at J, with 15 bases between the two ends. The CDR3 region has the DNA TGTGCCAGCAGTTACTCGCTCTCTGCCCTGGGCACTGAAGCTTTCTTT. Translation gives CASSYSLSALGTEAFF.

This clonotype appeared a few times. The gene calls are TRBV6-1 and TRBJ1-1; D is unclear. The CDR3 consists of 10 residues. Trimming pared 6 bases from V and 7 bases from J, leaving 6 bases between. Germline CDR1 and CDR2: MNHNS and SASEGT. The CDR3 nucleotides read TGTGCCAGCAGGGGTTATGAAGCTTTCTTT. It specifies CASRGYEAFF.

Written as DNA, the CDR3 is TGTGCCAGCAGTCAACTAGACGGGTACTATGGCTACACCTTC. Protein: CASSQLDGYYGYTF. The V and J genes are TRBV28 and TRBJ1-2; D is uncertain. CDR1 and CDR2 (germline): MDHEN, SYDVKM. V lost 5 bases and J 3 bases, leaving 13 bases between the germline ends. This CDR3 is built from 14 residues.

This clonotype was recorded many times. V is TRBV4-1 and J is TRBJ1-1; TRBD1 is a possible D gene (5 bases). The ends were cut back, 1 base at V and 5 bases at J, with 11 bases in the middle. CDR1 and CDR2 from the germline V gene are MGHRA and YSYEKL. CDR3 length: 14 amino acids. The CDR3 sequence is CASSQVQGETEAFF. DNA of the CDR3: TGCGCCAGCAGCCAAGTTCAGGGTGAGACTGAAGCTTTCTTT.

The table lists this clonotype with many counts. This rearrangement joins TRBV12-3 or TRBV12-4 to TRBJ2-7, with 9 bases fitting TRBD2. J lost 4 bases, V lost 11 bases, and 6 bases had no gene match. This CDR3 is 12 amino acids long. The CDR3 protein is CAYVAGAYEQYF. The DNA of the CDR3 is TGTGCCTACGTAGCGGGAGCTTACGAGCAGTACTTC.

This clonotype was seen at least ten times. This chain connects TRBV20-1 to TRBJ2-2, with 8 bases that match TRBD2. V was pared by 6 bases and J by 7 bases, with 7 bases of the junction left unmatched. This CDR3 has 13 residues. Germline loops: CDR1 DFQATT, CDR2 SNEGSKA (reference sequence). CDR3 sequence (DNA): TGCAGTGCCGTTCGGCTAGCGGGCGGGGAGCTGTTTTTT. Translated: CSAVRLAGGELFF.

In this sample, this clonotype turned up many times. The chain links TRBV29-1 to TRBJ2-7; 9 bases are a match to TRBD2. Trimming took 7 bases from V and 5 from J; bases not matched to a gene: 12. From germline, CDR1 is SQVTM and CDR2 ANQGSEA. CDR3 length: 14 residues. The chain's CDR3 is CSAGSGSRIDEQYF. The DNA for the CDR3 is TGCAGCGCCGGTAGCGGGAGCAGGATCGACGAGCAGTACTTC.

The J gene is TRBJ2-6, the V gene TRBV10-2; TRBD2 might be the D (6 bases). The V end was cut by 7 bases, the J end by 2 bases, with 12 bases between. Germline V CDR1 and CDR2: WSHSY, SAAADI. The CDR3 loop spans 15 amino acids. The CDR3 nucleotides read TGCGCCAGCAAGGCCCGGGAGCCTGGGGCCAACGTCCTGACTTTC. Translation gives CASKAREPGANVLTF.

The genes are TRBV6-2 or TRBV6-3 and TRBJ1-1, with TRBD1 as a possible D gene (6 bases). The CDR3 has 15 amino acids. CDR1 is MNHEY and CDR2 is SVGEGT in the germline V gene. V was cut by 7 bases and J by 5 bases, with 20 bases left in between. The DNA for the CDR3 is TGTGCCAGCACCCCCTACTTGGTGGGGGCGACTGAAGCTTTCTTT. This translates into CASTPYLVGATEAFF.

This chain joins TRBV30 and TRBJ1-2; a possible D gene is TRBD1 (6 bases). V was clipped by 2 bases and J by 7 bases, with 11 bases between them. The germline gives CDR1 GTSNPN, CDR2 SVGIG (reference sequence). The CDR3 consists of 12 residues. For the CDR3, the DNA is TGTGCCTGGAGTCCGGGGGGCTCTGGCTACACCTTC. Translated, it gives CAWSPGGSGYTF.

This chain links TRBV6-2 or TRBV6-3 with TRBJ2-5; D may match TRBD1 or TRBD2 (5 bases each). CDR1 MNHEY and CDR2 SVGEGT come from the germline V gene. There are 16 residues in the CDR3. The ends were cut back, 2 bases at V and 3 bases at J, with 16 bases in the middle. DNA of the CDR3: TGTGCCAGCAGTTACAGACGGGACGGGTCCGAAGAGACCCAGTACTTC. This sequence encodes CASSYRRDGSEETQYF.

The V and J genes are TRBV12-5 and TRBJ2-3; 7 nucleotides agree with TRBD2. The V segment lost 5 bases and the J segment 3 bases; nucleotides outside the gene matches: 8. The germline CDR1 and CDR2 sequences are LGHNT and FRNRAP. The CDR3 runs 15 residues. CDR3 DNA: TGTGCTAGTGGTCTGGGCGGCGGGAGTACAGATACGCAGTATTTT. Its translation is CASGLGGGSTDTQYF.

In its sample, this clonotype was seen many times. The V gene is TRBV7-3, the J gene TRBJ1-1; possible D gene TRBD1, 5 bases. This CDR3 spans 18 amino acids. Trimming cost V 0 bases and J 0 bases, with 17 bases left between them. From germline, CDR1 is SGHTA and CDR2 FQGTGA. For the CDR3, the DNA is TGTGCCAGCAGCTTAACCATGTGGGGGGGATCCATGAACACTGAAGCTTTCTTT. Protein product: CASSLTMWGGSMNTEAFF.

The chain's CDR3 is CASSLFLGDQPQHF. CDR3 DNA: TGTGCCAGCAGCTTGTTCCTAGGGGACCAGCCCCAGCATTTT. The chain links TRBV5-8 to TRBJ1-5, with a tentative D call TRBD1 (5 bases). Deletions cut 1 base from V and 7 bases from J, with 12 bases between. The CDR3 consists of 14 residues. The germline gives CDR1 SGHTS, CDR2 YDEGEE.